The rows below give T cell receptor beta chains drawn from one sample of a study of blood T cell repertoires in COVID-19. Assay used: immunoSEQ multiplex PCR; TCRdb lists only in-frame clones, some missing. In the table there are 240,000 or so clones, approximately 83% of which are singletons. Material: peripheral blood. The source is a woman over 75 with acute or convalescent COVID-19. Both conserved end residues are part of each CDR3. D genes are given only for firm matches. Part of the rows lack a size; the others show once, few, many or a class for expanded clones.

TGTGCCAGTAGTATAGAAGGGGACAGGGGACAATATAGCAATCAGCCCCAGCATTTT,CASSIEGDRGQYSNQPQHF,TRBJ1-5,-,19,TRBD1,TRBV19
TGTGCCAGCAGCCAAGACCGAGGGAGACTTAATACGCAGTATTTT,CASSQDRGRLNTQYF,TRBJ2-3,-,15,-,TRBV3-1/TRBV3-2
TGTGCCGGACCCCAGGGGGAGCAGTACTTC,CAGPQGEQYF,TRBJ2-7,-,10,-,TRBV19
TGTGCCAGCAGTTTACGGACAGGGGGCTACACCGGGGAGCTGTTTTTT,CASSLRTGGYTGELFF,TRBJ2-2,-,16,TRBD1,TRBV2
TGTGCCAGCAGGCCTAGCGGGGTTCGCCAGCAGTTCTTC,CASRPSGVRQQFF,TRBJ2-1,-,13,TRBD2,TRBV12-3/TRBV12-4
TGTGCCAGCAGCTTAGACACATTCGGAGCTCAGGAGCAGTACTTC,CASSLDTFGAQEQYF,TRBJ2-7,-,15,-,TRBV11-2
TGTGCCAGCAGCCTAATAGCGGGGCTCATTAGCAATGAGCAGTTCTTC,CASSLIAGLISNEQFF,TRBJ2-1,-,16,TRBD2,TRBV7-2
TGTGCCAGCAGGAGGCATCAGAACACTGAAGCTTTCTTT,CASRRHQNTEAFF,TRBJ1-1,once,13,-,TRBV6-5
TGTGCCAGCAGTGACCTACAGGGAAGCTCTGGAAACACCATATATTTT,CASSDLQGSSGNTIYF,TRBJ1-3,-,16,-,TRBV6-1
TGTGCCAGCAGGGCGGACAAAACTGAAGCTTTCTTT,CASRADKTEAFF,TRBJ1-1,-,12,-,TRBV2
TGTGCCAGCAGCCCGGACAGGCGCACAGATACGCAGTATTTT,CASSPDRRTDTQYF,TRBJ2-3,-,14,TRBD1,TRBV7-2
TGTGCCAGCAACCCCAGCGGGGGGGCGGGGGAGCAGTACTTC,CASNPSGGAGEQYF,TRBJ2-7,-,14,TRBD2,TRBV6-2/TRBV6-3
TGTGCCAGCGCCACTAGCGGGGGGGCTTACAATGAGCAGTTCTTC,CASATSGGAYNEQFF,TRBJ2-1,-,15,TRBD2,TRBV6-6
TGTGCCACCAGTGATTCAGGCAGGGGAGACGGCTACACCTTC,CATSDSGRGDGYTF,TRBJ1-2,-,14,-,TRBV24-1
TGTGCCAGCAGTTATAGCGGGCTATACAATGAGCAGTTCTTC,CASSYSGLYNEQFF,TRBJ2-1,-,14,TRBD2,TRBV6-2/TRBV6-3
TGTGCCAGCAGAGTCGAGAGTGAAGCTTTCTTT,CASRVESEAFF,TRBJ1-1,-,11,-,TRBV21-1
TGTGCCAGCAGTTACGGGGTCGGGAACTATTCACCCCTCCACTTT,CASSYGVGNYSPLHF,TRBJ1-6,-,15,-,TRBV6-2/TRBV6-3
TGTGCCAGTAGTATAGTAGCAGGGTGGACTGAAGCTTTCTTT,CASSIVAGWTEAFF,TRBJ1-1,-,14,-,TRBV19
TGTGCCAGCAGTCGGGTCCGGAACACTGAAGCTTTCTTT,CASSRVRNTEAFF,TRBJ1-1,-,13,-,TRBV2
TGTGCCAGCAGTGCTACAGGGGGCTTGAATGAGCAGTTCTTC,CASSATGGLNEQFF,TRBJ2-1,once,14,TRBD1,TRBV6-4
TGTGCCGTGTCCCGGACAGTGAACACTGAAGCTTTCTTT,CAVSRTVNTEAFF,TRBJ1-1,once,13,-,TRBV28
TGTGCCAGCTCACCGACAGGGGGGGATCAGCCCCAGCATTTT,CASSPTGGDQPQHF,TRBJ1-5,-,14,TRBD1,TRBV18
TGTGCCAGCAGGACAGGGGGGGACAGGGGAAATGAAAAACTGTTTTTT,CASRTGGDRGNEKLFF,TRBJ1-4,-,16,-,TRBV21-1
TGTGCCAGCAGTGAGGACAGGGAGGCTGGCTACACCTTC,CASSEDREAGYTF,TRBJ1-2,once,13,TRBD1,TRBV2
TGTGCCAGCGGAGGGGCGAGGACTGAAGCTTTCTTT,CASGGARTEAFF,TRBJ1-1,-,12,-,TRBV28
TGTGCCAGCAGTCCCCTCAGGGAGACCCAGTACTTC,CASSPLRETQYF,TRBJ2-5,-,12,-,TRBV12-3/TRBV12-4
TGCGCCAGCAGCTTCGCCCGGGGAGATAAGTTTACAGATACGCAGTATTTT,CASSFARGDKFTDTQYF,TRBJ2-3,-,17,-,TRBV5-1
TGCGCCAGCAGCTTGCGGATGGGGGGATCGAGCTCCTACAATGAGCAGTTCTTC,CASSLRMGGSSSYNEQFF,TRBJ2-1,-,18,-,TRBV5-1
TGTGCCAGCTCCCTAGTCGGGGATGAGCAGTTCTTC,CASSLVGDEQFF,TRBJ2-1,-,12,-,TRBV18
TGTGCCAGCAGCTGGGACCGCCGGGGGAGCAATCAGCCCCAGCATTTT,CASSWDRRGSNQPQHF,TRBJ1-5,-,16,-,TRBV5-8
TGTGCCAGCAGCTTAAGCTGGGGGGGACTCTCTGGAAACACCATATATTTT,CASSLSWGGLSGNTIYF,TRBJ1-3,-,17,-,TRBV7-2
TGCGCCAGCCGACAGGGGGGCACTGAAGCTTTCTTT,CASRQGGTEAFF,TRBJ1-1,-,12,TRBD1,TRBV10-2
TGCGCCAGCAGCTTAGGCAGGGGTTCGTCTAATTCACCCCTCCACTTT,CASSLGRGSSNSPLHF,TRBJ1-6,-,16,-,TRBV5-1
TGTGCCAGCAGTGGGGACAGAATAGACCTCAATCAGCCCCAGCATTTT,CASSGDRIDLNQPQHF,TRBJ1-5,-,16,TRBD1,TRBV6-2/TRBV6-3
TGTGCCAGCAGCCGACAGGGTCGGTTTACCTTC,CASSRQGRFTF,TRBJ1-2,-,11,TRBD1,TRBV2
TGCGCCAGCAGCTTGGAGGCCAGGGGCTCCTACGAGCAGTACTTC,CASSLEARGSYEQYF,TRBJ2-7,few,15,-,TRBV5-1
TGTGCCAGCAGCACCAGGGGGCGCGGAGAGACCCAGTACTTC,CASSTRGRGETQYF,TRBJ2-5,-,14,TRBD1,TRBV7-3
TGTGCCTGGAGTGAAGTAGAGGGTTTTGCAGAGACCCAGTACTTC,CAWSEVEGFAETQYF,TRBJ2-5,-,15,-,TRBV30
TGTGCCAGCAGCTTGGGGCTGGACTACCTCCTAGGACGGGAGACCCAGTACTTC,CASSLGLDYLLGRETQYF,TRBJ2-5,-,18,-,TRBV5-4
TGTGCCAGCAGTTCCCAGGGGGCGCCGAGAAATTCACCCCTCCACTTT,CASSSQGAPRNSPLHF,TRBJ1-6,-,16,TRBD1,TRBV28
TGTGCCAGTAGTATAGACGGGGGGGACGAGCAGTACTTC,CASSIDGGDEQYF,TRBJ2-7,-,13,TRBD2,TRBV19
TGTGCCAGCAGCTTAGCCGACAGGGGTAGGGGCAATCAGCCCCAGCATTTT,CASSLADRGRGNQPQHF,TRBJ1-5,-,17,TRBD1,TRBV11-2
TGTGCCAGCAGTGAGGGGGGACAGGGGATCGGAAACACCATATATTTT,CASSEGGQGIGNTIYF,TRBJ1-3,-,16,TRBD1,TRBV2
TGTGCCAGCCTACCGGGACAGGGGGCCGCAGATACGCAGTATTTT,CASLPGQGAADTQYF,TRBJ2-3,-,15,TRBD1,TRBV28
TGTGCCAGCTCACTCGCCGGGACTAGCGGGGGGGCGAGCTCCTACGAGCAGTACTTC,CASSLAGTSGGASSYEQYF,TRBJ2-7,-,19,TRBD2,TRBV18
TGCGCCAGCAGCCGTCTAGAGAACACTGAAGCTTTCTTT,CASSRLENTEAFF,TRBJ1-1,-,13,-,TRBV4-1
TGCGCCAGCAGCTTGAGGTGGGGGGGCGAGCAGTACTTC,CASSLRWGGEQYF,TRBJ2-7,-,13,TRBD2,TRBV5-1
TGTGCCAGCAGCCTCACACAATACGCGGGGGGCCGACTCAATGAGCAGTTCTTC,CASSLTQYAGGRLNEQFF,TRBJ2-1,-,18,TRBD2,TRBV11-2
TGTGCCAGCAGCTTAGGGGACAGGGGAACTAATGAAAAACTGTTTTTT,CASSLGDRGTNEKLFF,TRBJ1-4,-,16,TRBD1,TRBV7-9
TGTGCCAGCAGTGGGACAGGGTTCAACACCGGGGAGCTGTTTTTT,CASSGTGFNTGELFF,TRBJ2-2,-,15,TRBD1,TRBV2
TGTGCCGTACAGGGCACAGCTAACTATGGCTACACCTTC,CAVQGTANYGYTF,TRBJ1-2,-,13,-,TRBV30